These 8 T cell receptor beta chains were sequenced from one sample in a study of regulatory T cells in long-lasting Graves disease. This sample's time point: newly diagnosed GD, antithyroid drugs for less than 3 months. Preparation of the TCR library used RNA extracted from PBMCs. Arm-PCR of CDR3 regions with iRepertoire HTBI primers generated TCR beta libraries. One entry per CDR3 protein results from TCRdb running MiXCR on the multiplex PCR reads. The data show about half a million distinct CDR3 sequences, with about 11% seen just once and approximately 9.6% held by the top ten. The sample was also reused in another study, on T cells in Graves' hyperthyroidism and ophthalmopathy.

The source material was peripheral blood mononuclear cells (PBMCs), sampled at new diagnosis, from a patient treated with antithyroid drugs. These receptors all come from a woman in her twenties or thirties with Graves disease.

This clonotype was seen ten or more times. The CDR3 coding sequence is TGTGCCAGCAGTGCCTATTCCTTAGGACCCGCCGCTTTCCTAGGAGCTTTCTTT. Its translation is CASSAYSLGPAAFLGAFF. The V call is TRBV6-1, the J call TRBJ1-1; D is undetermined. Germline V gene data show CDR1 as MNHNS and CDR2 as SASEGT. Trimming removed 4 bases at V and 10 bases at J, with 31 bases between. This CDR3 comprises 18 residues.

This clonotype was seen a few times. The V gene is TRBV20-1, the J gene TRBJ2-5; 15 positions agree with TRBD2. Germline V CDR1 and CDR2: DFQATT, SNEGSKA (reference sequence). This CDR3 comprises 20 residues. Trimming at V came to 3 bases and at J to 0 bases, leaving 14 bases not matched to a gene. The CDR3 DNA is TGCAGTGCTAGGGTTCCCCCCGGACTAGCGGGAGGGTTTCACCAAGAGACCCAGTACTTC. Translating gives CSARVPPGLAGGFHQETQYF.

There are many counts of this clonotype. The chain couples TRBV5-7 to TRBJ2-2; D remains unclear. TRBV5-7 is known as an ORF, though its function is uncertain. The CDR3 spans 16 residues. The V end was cut by 1 base, the J end by 5 bases, with 15 bases between. CDR3 sequence: CASSLSTDPRTGELFF. In nucleotides, the CDR3 is TGTGCCAGCAGCTTGTCGACGGACCCCCGAACCGGGGAGCTGTTTTTT.

This clonotype was picked up a small number of times. Its ends do not fully match the called genes, so a read error is possible. The rearrangement joins TRBV25-1 to TRBJ1-2; D gene uncertain. CDR3 length: 13 residues. Per the germline V gene, CDR1 is MGHDK and CDR2 is SYGVNS. CDR3: CASSEFDGVGYTF. The CDR3 nucleotides are TGTGCCAGCAGCGAATTTGATGGGGTGGGCTACACCTTC.

The rearrangement joins TRBV11-3 to TRBJ2-6; D is unresolved. Germline CDR1 reads SGHNT; CDR2 reads YENEEA. CDR3 length equals 14 residues. V was cut by 2 bases and J by 0 bases, with 2 bases left in between. CDR3 loop: CASSLPSGANVLTF. CDR3 sequence (DNA): TGTGCCAGCAGCTTACCCTCTGGGGCCAACGTCCTGACTTTC.

This clonotype was counted between two and nine times. The CDR3, as DNA: TGTGCCAGCAGTTACTCGCGTCGAGACGAGCAGTTCTTC. This gives the protein CASSYSRRDEQFF. J is TRBJ2-1 and V is TRBV6-5; D is unclear. This CDR3 comprises 13 residues. Trimming took 0 bases from V and 10 from J, leaving 10 bases between them. Per the germline V gene, CDR1 is MNHEY and CDR2 is SVGAGI.

Regarding this clonotype: This may be a read error: a much more frequent sequence differs by one nucleotide. V gene TRBV28 combines with J gene TRBJ2-1, with a weak D call TRBD2 (5 bases). V was shortened by 5 bases and J by 10 bases, with 18 bases between the two germline ends. Germline V gene lookup returns CDR1 MDHEN and CDR2 SYDVKM. The CDR3 has 14 residues. This CDR3 reads CASSLPLGQREQFF. The CDR3 nucleotides read TGTGCCAGCAGTCTCCCCCTGGGTCAGCGGGAGCAGTTCTTC.

This clonotype occurred many times. V and J are TRBV7-2 and TRBJ2-7; no clear D gene. Germline loops: CDR1 SGHTA, CDR2 FQGNSA. The V end lost 5 bases, the J end lost 2 bases, and 13 bases lay between the germline ends. This CDR3 comprises 14 residues. The CDR3 DNA reads as TGTGCCAGCAGCAGCACCGGGCTCCCCTACGAGCAGTACTTC. This gives the protein CASSSTGLPYEQYF.